This TCR beta chain was captured in a study of blood T cell repertoires in COVID-19. As for the study in general: COVID-19 samples from acute and convalescent phases originated in the United States, Italy and Spain. In each case, the material was cDNA or gDNA derived from T cells, B-cell-depleted T cells, or PBMCs.

Germline V gene sequence: CDR1 SGHRS, CDR2 YFSETQ. This CDR3 is built from 15 residues. V lost 3 bases and J lost 1; bases outside the gene matches: 3. In the original processing: Counts of nucleated cells, estimated from reference gene primer amplification, were obtained. Data came from immunoSEQ multiplex PCR; TCRdb stores just in-frame clones and leaves some out. V, J and clone size were drawn from that table, and D and trimming were deduced from the DNA. The sample yields approximately 74,000 clones, roughly 88% seen once. This sequence joins TRBV5-1 and TRBJ2-5, with TRBD1 matching 10 bases. Sequenced input: peripheral blood. This clonotype was sampled from a man between 65 and 79 years old with acute or convalescent COVID-19. The CDR3: CASSSGTGAQETQYF. The CDR3 region has the DNA TGCGCCAGCAGCTCCGGGACAGGGGCCCAAGAGACCCAGTACTTC. Complete variable domain (other parts from reference TRBV5-1 and TRBJ2-5): KAGVTQTPRYLIKTRGQQVTLSCSPISGHRSVSWYQQTPGQGLQFLFEYFSETQRNKGNFPGRFSGRQFSNSRSEMNVSTLELGDSALYLCASSSGTGAQETQYFGPGTRLLVL.